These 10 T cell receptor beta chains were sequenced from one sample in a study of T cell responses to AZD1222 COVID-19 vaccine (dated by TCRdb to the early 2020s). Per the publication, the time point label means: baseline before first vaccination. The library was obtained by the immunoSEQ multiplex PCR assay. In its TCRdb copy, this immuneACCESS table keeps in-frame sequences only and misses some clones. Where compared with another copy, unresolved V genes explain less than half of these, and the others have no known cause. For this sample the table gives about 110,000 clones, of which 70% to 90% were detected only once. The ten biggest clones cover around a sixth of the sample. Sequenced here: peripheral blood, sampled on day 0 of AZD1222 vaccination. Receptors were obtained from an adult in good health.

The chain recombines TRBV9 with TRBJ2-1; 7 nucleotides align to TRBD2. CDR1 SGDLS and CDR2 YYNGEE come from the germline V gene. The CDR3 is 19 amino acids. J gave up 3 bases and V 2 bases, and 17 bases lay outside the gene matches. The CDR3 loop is CASSVEPASGEFIYNEQFF. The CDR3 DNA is TGTGCCAGCAGCGTCGAACCCGCTAGCGGCGAATTTATCTACAATGAGCAGTTCTTC.

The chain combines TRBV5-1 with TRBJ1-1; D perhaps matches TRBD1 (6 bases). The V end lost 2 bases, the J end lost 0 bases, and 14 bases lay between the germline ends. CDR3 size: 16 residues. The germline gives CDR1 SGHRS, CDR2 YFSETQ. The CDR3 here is CASSLNLGGLNTEAFF. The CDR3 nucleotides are TGCGCCAGCAGCTTAAATTTAGGGGGGCTGAACACTGAAGCTTTCTTT.

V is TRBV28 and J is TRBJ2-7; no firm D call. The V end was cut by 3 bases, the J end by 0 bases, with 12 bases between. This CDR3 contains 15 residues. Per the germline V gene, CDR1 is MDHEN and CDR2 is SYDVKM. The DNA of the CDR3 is TGTGCCAGCAGTTTCCCTTCGGGCTTCTCCTACGAGCAGTACTTC. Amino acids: CASSFPSGFSYEQYF.

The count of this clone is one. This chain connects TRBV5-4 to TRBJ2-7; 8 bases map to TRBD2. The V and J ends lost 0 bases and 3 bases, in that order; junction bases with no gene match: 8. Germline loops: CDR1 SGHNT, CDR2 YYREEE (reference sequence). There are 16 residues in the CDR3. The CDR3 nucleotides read TGTGCCAGCAGCTTGGCAGTAGGCGGGGGGCACTACGAGCAGTACGTC. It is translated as CASSLAVGGGHYEQYV.

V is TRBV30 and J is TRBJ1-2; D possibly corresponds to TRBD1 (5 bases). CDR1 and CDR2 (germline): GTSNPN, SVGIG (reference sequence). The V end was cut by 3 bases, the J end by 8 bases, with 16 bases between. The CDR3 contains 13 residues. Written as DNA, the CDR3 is TGTGCCTGGAGGGGGACGGGGGTTAGGGGCTACACCTTC. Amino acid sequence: CAWRGTGVRGYTF.

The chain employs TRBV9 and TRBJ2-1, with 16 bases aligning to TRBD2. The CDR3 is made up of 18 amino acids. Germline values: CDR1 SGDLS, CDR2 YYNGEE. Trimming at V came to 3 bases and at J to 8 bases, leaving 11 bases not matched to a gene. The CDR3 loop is CASSASSSGTSGRDEQFF. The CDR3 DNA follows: TGTGCCAGCAGCGCCTCCTCCTCCGGGACTAGCGGGAGGGATGAGCAGTTCTTC.

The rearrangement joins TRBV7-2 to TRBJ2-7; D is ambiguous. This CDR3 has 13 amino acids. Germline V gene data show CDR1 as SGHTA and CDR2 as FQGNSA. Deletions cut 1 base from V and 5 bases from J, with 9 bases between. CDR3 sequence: CASSLDSPHEQYF. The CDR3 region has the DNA TGTGCCAGCAGCTTAGATTCCCCCCACGAGCAGTACTTC.

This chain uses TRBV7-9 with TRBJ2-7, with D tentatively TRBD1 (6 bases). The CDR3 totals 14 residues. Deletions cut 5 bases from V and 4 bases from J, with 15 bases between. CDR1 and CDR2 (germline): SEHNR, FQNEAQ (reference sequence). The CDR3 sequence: CASSGTGTNYEQYV. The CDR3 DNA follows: TGTGCCAGCAGCGGAACCGGGACAAATTACGAGCAGTACGTC.

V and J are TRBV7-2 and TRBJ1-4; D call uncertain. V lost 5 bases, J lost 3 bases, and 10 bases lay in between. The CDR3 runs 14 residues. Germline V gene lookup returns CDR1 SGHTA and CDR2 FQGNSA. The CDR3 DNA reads TGTGCCAGCAGCCCCCCCTCGCCTAATGAAAAACTGTTTTTT. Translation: CASSPPSPNEKLFF.

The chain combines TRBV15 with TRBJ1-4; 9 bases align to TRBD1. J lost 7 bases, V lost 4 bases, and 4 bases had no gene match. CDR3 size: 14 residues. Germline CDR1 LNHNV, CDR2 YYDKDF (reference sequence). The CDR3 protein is CATSTTGGVEKLFF. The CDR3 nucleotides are TGTGCCACCAGCACTACAGGGGGCGTTGAAAAACTGTTTTTT.